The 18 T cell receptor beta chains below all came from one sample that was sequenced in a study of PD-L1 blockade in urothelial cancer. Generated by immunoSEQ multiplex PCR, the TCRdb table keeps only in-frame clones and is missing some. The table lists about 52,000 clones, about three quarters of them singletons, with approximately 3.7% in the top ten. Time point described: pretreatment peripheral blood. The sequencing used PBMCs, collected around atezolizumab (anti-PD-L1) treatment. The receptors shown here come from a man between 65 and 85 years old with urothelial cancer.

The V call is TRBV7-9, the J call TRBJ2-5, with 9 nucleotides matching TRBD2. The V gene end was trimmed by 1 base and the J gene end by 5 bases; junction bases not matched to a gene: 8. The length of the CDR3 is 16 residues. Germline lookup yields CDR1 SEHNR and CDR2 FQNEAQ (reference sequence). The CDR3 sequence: CASSLGAGGPGETQYF. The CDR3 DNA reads TGTGCCAGCAGCTTAGGGGCGGGAGGGCCAGGTGAGACCCAGTACTTC.

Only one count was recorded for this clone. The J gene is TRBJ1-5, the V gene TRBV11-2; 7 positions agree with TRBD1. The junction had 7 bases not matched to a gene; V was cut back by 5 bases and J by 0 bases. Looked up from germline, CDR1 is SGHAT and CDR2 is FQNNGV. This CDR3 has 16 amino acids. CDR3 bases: TGTGCCAGCAGCCTCTCCGGGACAGATAGCAATCAGCCCCAGCATTTT. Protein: CASSLSGTDSNQPQHF.

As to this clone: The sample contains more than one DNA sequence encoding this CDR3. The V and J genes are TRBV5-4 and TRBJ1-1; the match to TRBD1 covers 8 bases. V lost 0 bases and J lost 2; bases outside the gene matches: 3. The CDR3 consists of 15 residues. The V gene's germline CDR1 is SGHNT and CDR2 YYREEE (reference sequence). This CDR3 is CASSLAGQGNTEAFF. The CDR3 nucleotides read TGTGCCAGCAGCTTGGCCGGACAGGGAAACACTGAAGCTTTCTTT.

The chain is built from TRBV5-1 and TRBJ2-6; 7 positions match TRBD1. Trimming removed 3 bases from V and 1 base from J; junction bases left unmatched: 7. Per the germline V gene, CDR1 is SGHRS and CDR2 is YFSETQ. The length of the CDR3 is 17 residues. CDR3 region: CASSSGSRGSGANVLTF. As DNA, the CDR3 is TGCGCCAGCAGCTCCGGGTCCAGGGGGTCTGGGGCCAACGTCCTGACTTTC.

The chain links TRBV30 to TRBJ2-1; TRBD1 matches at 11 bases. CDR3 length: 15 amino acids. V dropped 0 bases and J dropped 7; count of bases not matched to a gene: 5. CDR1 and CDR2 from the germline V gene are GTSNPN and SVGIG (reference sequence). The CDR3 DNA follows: TGTGCCTGGAGTGTGGGACAGGGGGGGTCGAATGAGCAGTTCTTC. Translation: CAWSVGQGGSNEQFF.

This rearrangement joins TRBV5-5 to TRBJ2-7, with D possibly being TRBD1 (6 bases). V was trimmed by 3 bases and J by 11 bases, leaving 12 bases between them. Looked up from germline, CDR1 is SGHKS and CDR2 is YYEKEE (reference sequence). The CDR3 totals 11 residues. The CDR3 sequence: CASSSTGSEYF. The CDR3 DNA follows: TGTGCCAGCAGCTCTACAGGGTCCGAGTACTTC.

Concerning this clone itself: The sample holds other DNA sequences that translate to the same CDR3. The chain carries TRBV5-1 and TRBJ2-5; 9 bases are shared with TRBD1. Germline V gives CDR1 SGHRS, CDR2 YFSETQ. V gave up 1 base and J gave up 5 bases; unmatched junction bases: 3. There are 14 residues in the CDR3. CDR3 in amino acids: CASSLRQGEETQYF. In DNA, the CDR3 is TGCGCCAGCAGCTTGCGACAGGGGGAGGAGACCCAGTACTTC.

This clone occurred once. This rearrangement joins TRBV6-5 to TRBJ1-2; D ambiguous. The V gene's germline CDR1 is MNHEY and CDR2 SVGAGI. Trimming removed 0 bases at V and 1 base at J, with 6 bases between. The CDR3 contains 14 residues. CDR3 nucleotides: TGTGCCAGCAGTTACTCACGGGTTAACTATGGCTACACCTTC. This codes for CASSYSRVNYGYTF.

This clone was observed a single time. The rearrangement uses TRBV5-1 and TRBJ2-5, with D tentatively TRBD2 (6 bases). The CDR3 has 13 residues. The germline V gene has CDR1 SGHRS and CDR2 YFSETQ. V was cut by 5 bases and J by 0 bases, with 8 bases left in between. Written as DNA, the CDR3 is TGCGCCAGCAGATGGGACTACCAAGAGACCCAGTACTTC. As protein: CASRWDYQETQYF. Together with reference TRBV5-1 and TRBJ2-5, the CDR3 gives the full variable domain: KAGVTQTPRYLIKTRGQQVTLSCSPISGHRSVSWYQQTPGQGLQFLFEYFSETQRNKGNFPGRFSGRQFSNSRSEMNVSTLELGDSALYLCASRWDYQETQYFGPGTRLLVL.

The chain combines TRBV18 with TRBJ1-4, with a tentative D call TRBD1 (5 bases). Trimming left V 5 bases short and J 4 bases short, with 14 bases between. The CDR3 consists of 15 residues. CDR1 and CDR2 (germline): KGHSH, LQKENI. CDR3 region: CASSDDQGVNEKLFF. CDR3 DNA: TGTGCCAGCTCAGACGACCAAGGGGTTAATGAAAAACTGTTTTTT.

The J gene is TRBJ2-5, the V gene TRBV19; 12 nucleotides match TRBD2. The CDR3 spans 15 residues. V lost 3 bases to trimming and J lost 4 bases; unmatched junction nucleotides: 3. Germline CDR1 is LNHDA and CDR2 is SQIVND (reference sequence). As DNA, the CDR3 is TGTGCCAGTAGTATCGCTAGCGGGAGGGGAGAGACCCAGTACTTC. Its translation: CASSIASGRGETQYF.

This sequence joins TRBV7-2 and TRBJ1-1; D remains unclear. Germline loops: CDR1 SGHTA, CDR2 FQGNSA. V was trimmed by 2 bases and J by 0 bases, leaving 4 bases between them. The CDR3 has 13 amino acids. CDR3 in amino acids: CASSLQVNTEAFF. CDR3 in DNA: TGTGCCAGCAGCTTACAGGTGAACACTGAAGCTTTCTTT.

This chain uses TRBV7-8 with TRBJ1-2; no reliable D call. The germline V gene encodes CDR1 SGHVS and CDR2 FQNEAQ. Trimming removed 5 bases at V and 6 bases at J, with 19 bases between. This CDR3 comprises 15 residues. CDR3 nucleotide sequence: TGTGCCAGCAGCCCGACCGTCCGGTCCGCGGATGGCTACACCTTC. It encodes CASSPTVRSADGYTF.

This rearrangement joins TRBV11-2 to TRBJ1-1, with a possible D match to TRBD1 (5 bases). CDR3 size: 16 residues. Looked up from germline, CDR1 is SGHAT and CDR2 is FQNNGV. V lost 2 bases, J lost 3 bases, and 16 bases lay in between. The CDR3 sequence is CASSLRAGPGDTEAFF. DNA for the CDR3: TGTGCCAGCAGCTTACGAGCGGGCCCGGGGGACACTGAAGCTTTCTTT.

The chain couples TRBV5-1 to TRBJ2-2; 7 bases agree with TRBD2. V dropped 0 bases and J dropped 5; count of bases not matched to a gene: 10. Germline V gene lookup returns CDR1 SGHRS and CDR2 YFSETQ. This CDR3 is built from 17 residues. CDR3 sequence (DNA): TGCGCCAGCAGCTTGGCCCGCGGGGGATCTGGTACCGGGGAGCTGTTTTTT. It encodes CASSLARGGSGTGELFF.

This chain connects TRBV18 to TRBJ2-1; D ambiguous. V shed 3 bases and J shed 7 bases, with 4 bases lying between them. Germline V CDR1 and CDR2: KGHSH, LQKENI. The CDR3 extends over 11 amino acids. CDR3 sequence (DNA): TGTGCCAGCTCACCTGAGAATGAGCAGTTCTTC. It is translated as CASSPENEQFF. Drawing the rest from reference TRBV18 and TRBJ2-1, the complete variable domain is NAGVMQNPRHLVRRRGQEARLRCSPMKGHSHVYWYRQLPEEGLKFMVYLQKENIIDESGMPKERFSAEFPKEGPSILRIQQVVRGDSAAYFCASSPENEQFFGPGTRLTVL.

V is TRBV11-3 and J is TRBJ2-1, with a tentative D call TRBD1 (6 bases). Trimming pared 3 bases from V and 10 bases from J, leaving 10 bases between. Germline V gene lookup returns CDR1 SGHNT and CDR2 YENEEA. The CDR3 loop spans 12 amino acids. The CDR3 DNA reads TGTGCCAGCAGCTTCGAGGGGGACGAGCAGTTCTTC. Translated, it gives CASSFEGDEQFF.

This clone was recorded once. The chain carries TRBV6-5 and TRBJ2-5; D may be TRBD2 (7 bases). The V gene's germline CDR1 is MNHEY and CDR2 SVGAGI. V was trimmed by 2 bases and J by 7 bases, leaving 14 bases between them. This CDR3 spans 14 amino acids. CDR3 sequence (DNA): TGTGCCAGCAGTTACGACGGGGGGCCCGTGACCCAGTACTTC. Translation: CASSYDGGPVTQYF.